These 30 T cell receptor beta chains originate from one sample sequenced in a study of cytomegalovirus exposure and HLA in healthy donors. Primers included in the PCR were 60 Vbeta and 13 Jbeta primers. Libraries were prepared by immunoSEQ multiplex PCR; TCRdb keeps only in-frame clonotypes and omits some of them. The table records about 190,000 clones, around 83% of them present only once. Sequencing used PBMCs. The receptors come from a man aged 35-49 years in good health and CMV-seropositive.

This CDR3 reads CASSRLNTEAFF. CDR3 bases: TGTGCCAGTAGTAGGCTGAACACTGAAGCTTTCTTT. V is TRBV19 and J is TRBJ1-1; D is undetermined. Between the trimmed V and J ends, which lost 4 bases and 0 bases, there was a span of 3 bases. The CDR3 has 12 amino acids. In germline, CDR1 is LNHDA, CDR2 SQIVND (reference sequence).

This clone was counted a few times. The chain carries TRBV25-1 and TRBJ2-7; weak D call: TRBD1 (6 bases). The CDR3 loop spans 15 amino acids. Germline CDR1 reads MGHDK; CDR2 reads SYGVNS. Trimming took 4 bases from V and 3 from J, leaving 16 bases between them. The CDR3 DNA reads as TGTGCCAGCAGTGTATTCCAGGGGACAAACTACGAGCAGTACTTC. This sequence encodes CASSVFQGTNYEQYF.

A few counts support this clone. The gene calls are TRBV5-1 and TRBJ2-2, with 9 bases aligning to TRBD2. This CDR3 is 17 amino acids long. Germline V lookup: CDR1 SGHRS, CDR2 YFSETQ. Trimming took 6 bases from V and 6 from J; bases not matched to a gene: 15. This CDR3 reads CASTKDYSGGSSGELFF. CDR3 DNA sequence: TGCGCCAGCACTAAGGACTATAGCGGGGGAAGCTCCGGGGAGCTGTTTTTT.

The CDR3 loop is CASSFVNEQYF. For the CDR3, the DNA is TGTGCCAGCAGTTTTGTAAACGAGCAGTACTTC. This chain connects TRBV27 to TRBJ2-7; D is ambiguous. The CDR3 loop spans 11 amino acids. The germline V gene encodes CDR1 MNHEY and CDR2 SMNVEV (reference sequence). V was cut by 3 bases and J by 5 bases, with 5 bases left in between.

The rearrangement joins TRBV5-1 to TRBJ2-1; the match to TRBD2 covers 11 bases. CDR3 length: 15 amino acids. The V gene end was trimmed by 6 bases and the J gene end by 7 bases; junction bases not matched to a gene: 9. Looked up from germline, CDR1 is SGHRS and CDR2 is YFSETQ. CDR3 coding DNA: TGCGCCAGCACCCCTCTAGCGGGAGGTTTAAATGAGCAGTTCTTC. This encodes CASTPLAGGLNEQFF.

A note on this clone: An end of the junction does not agree with germline; a read error may underlie this. This chain connects TRBV7-9 to TRBJ1-1; D call uncertain. The CDR3 contains 14 residues. Germline assignment: CDR1 SEHNR and CDR2 FQNEAQ (reference sequence). This CDR3 reads CSSSETWGDTEAFF. The CDR3, as DNA: TGTTCCAGCAGTGAAACTTGGGGAGACACTGAAGCTTTCTTT.

This chain connects TRBV5-1 to TRBJ2-2; 14 bases agree with TRBD2. Germline CDR1 reads SGHRS; CDR2 reads YFSETQ. V lost 0 bases, J lost 3 bases, and 7 bases stayed unmatched. The CDR3 is 19 amino acids. The CDR3 bases are TGCGCCAGCAGCTTGGCCCGACTAGCGGGGGGGCGAGACACCGGGGAGCTGTTTTTT. Protein sequence: CASSLARLAGGRDTGELFF.

J is TRBJ2-3 and V is TRBV9; 7 positions match TRBD2. V trimming: 0 bases; J trimming: 4 bases; junction bases outside the gene matches: 8. Germline assignment: CDR1 SGDLS and CDR2 YYNGEE. This CDR3 has 16 amino acids. DNA of the CDR3: TGTGCCAGCAGCGTAGTCGGGGGAGGGAAGGCAGATACGCAGTATTTT. Residues: CASSVVGGGKADTQYF.

The V and J genes are TRBV5-4 and TRBJ1-1; no clear D. The V gene's germline CDR1 is SGHNT and CDR2 YYREEE (reference sequence). V was clipped by 1 base and J by 1 base, with 5 bases between them. The CDR3 is made up of 13 amino acids. CDR3 residues: CASSLRENTEAFF. The CDR3 DNA reads as TGTGCCAGCAGCTTGAGAGAGAACACTGAAGCTTTCTTT.

This clone has a single count. The chain links TRBV19 to TRBJ1-1; D is perhaps TRBD1 (5 bases). The length of the CDR3 is 13 residues. V lost 0 bases, J lost 7 bases, and 9 bases lay in between. CDR1 LNHDA and CDR2 SQIVND come from the germline V gene (reference sequence). CDR3 amino acids: CASSIEGEGEAFF. In nucleotides, the CDR3 is TGTGCCAGTAGTATAGAAGGGGAGGGTGAAGCTTTCTTT.

The chain is built from TRBV27 and TRBJ1-2; TRBD1 matches at 8 bases. The CDR3 has 13 residues. Germline V gene sequence: CDR1 MNHEY, CDR2 SMNVEV (reference sequence). Losses at the gene ends were 6 bases for V and 6 bases for J; bases not matched to a gene: 6. CDR3 DNA: TGTGCCAGCAGCCAGGGACAGGCGAATGGCTACACCTTC. As protein: CASSQGQANGYTF.

V gene TRBV6-1 combines with J gene TRBJ1-1; D gene uncertain. CDR1 is MNHNS, CDR2 SASEGT, per germline. This CDR3 has 13 amino acids. V lost 5 bases and J lost 11, with 18 bases in between. The CDR3 here is CASSYLGAREAFF. Written as DNA, the CDR3 is TGTGCCAGCAGTTATCTGGGTGCCCGGGAGGCTTTCTTT.

V gene TRBV18 combines with J gene TRBJ2-2; D ambiguous. V dropped 2 bases and J dropped 7 bases, with 5 bases sitting between them. Per germline, CDR1 KGHSH and CDR2 LQKENI. This CDR3 spans 12 amino acids. The CDR3 nucleotides are TGTGCCAGCTCACCATCCAGCGGGGAGCTGTTTTTT. Protein: CASSPSSGELFF.

Concerning this clone itself: One end of the junction fails to match germline, which may point to a read error. The chain joins TRBV6-4 to TRBJ2-1, with 9 positions matching TRBD2. Germline CDR1 MRHNA, CDR2 SNTAGT. This CDR3 has 16 amino acids. DNA of the CDR3: TGTGCCAGCAGTGTCGCGGGGACTAGCTCCTTCAATGAGCAGTTCTTC. It codes for CASSVAGTSSFNEQFF.

CDR3 DNA: TGTGCCAGCAGCTTAGTTAGCGGGAGTCTGTACAATGAGCAGTTCTTC. It codes for CASSLVSGSLYNEQFF. The chain joins TRBV5-6 to TRBJ2-1; 9 bases line up with TRBD2. Trimming removed 2 bases from V and 4 bases from J; junction bases left unmatched: 7. Germline values: CDR1 SGHDT, CDR2 YYEEEE. This CDR3 is 16 amino acids long.

CDR3: CASSELMGFYGYTF. In nucleotides, the CDR3 is TGTGCCAGCAGTGAATTGATGGGCTTCTATGGCTACACCTTC. This chain connects TRBV6-1 to TRBJ1-2, with D unclear. There are 14 residues in the CDR3. Looked up from germline, CDR1 is MNHNS and CDR2 is SASEGT. V shed 2 bases and J shed 4 bases, with 11 bases lying between them.

The chain recombines TRBV5-1 with TRBJ2-7, with TRBD1 identical over 7 bases. The CDR3 extends over 15 amino acids. Germline V gives CDR1 SGHRS, CDR2 YFSETQ. V lost 5 bases and J lost 4; bases outside the gene matches: 12. The CDR3 reads CASRLQTGIFYEQYF. CDR3 DNA: TGCGCCAGCAGGCTCCAGACAGGGATTTTTTACGAGCAGTACTTC.

The chain employs TRBV9 and TRBJ1-1; 8 nucleotides match TRBD1. V lost 0 bases to trimming and J lost 0 bases; unmatched junction nucleotides: 1. Germline V lookup: CDR1 SGDLS, CDR2 YYNGEE. This CDR3 region has 15 residues. CDR3 loop: CASSVGTGMNTEAFF. In DNA, the CDR3 is TGTGCCAGCAGCGTAGGGACAGGGATGAACACTGAAGCTTTCTTT. The whole variable domain, filled in from reference TRBV9 and TRBJ1-1, reads DSGVTQTPKHLITATGQRVTLRCSPRSGDLSVYWYQQSLDQGLQFLIQYYNGEERAKGNILERFSAQQFPDLHSELNLSSLELGDSALYFCASSVGTGMNTEAFFGQGTRLTVV.

This clone was detected only once. This chain joins TRBV5-1 and TRBJ2-3; 8 nucleotides line up with TRBD2. Trimming cost V 1 base and J 6 bases; bases outside gene matches: 10. The CDR3 sequence is 16 residues long. Germline V CDR1 and CDR2: SGHRS, YFSETQ. The CDR3 DNA sequence: TGCGCCAGCAGCTTGACTAGCGGTTCCATGTTGGATACGCAGTATTTT. Protein product: CASSLTSGSMLDTQYF.

The chain is built from TRBV6-1 and TRBJ2-7, with TRBD1 matching 8 bases. The CDR3 loop spans 15 amino acids. Germline lookup yields CDR1 MNHNS and CDR2 SASEGT. V shed 7 bases, J shed 2 bases, and the junction held 10 bases outside the gene matches. In DNA, the CDR3 is TGTGCCAGCATTCTACAGGCAGGGGGCACCTACGAGCAGTACTTC. Translation: CASILQAGGTYEQYF.

The chain employs TRBV14 and TRBJ1-1; perhaps TRBD1 as D (6 bases). Germline values: CDR1 SGHDN, CDR2 FVKESK. There are 18 residues in the CDR3. Between the trimmed V and J ends, which lost 1 base and 1 base, there was a span of 19 bases. The CDR3 coding sequence is TGTGCCAGCAGCCAAGGGAGACGTGGGGGCGTGAGGAACACTGAAGCTTTCTTT. The encoded protein is CASSQGRRGGVRNTEAFF.

The CDR3 spells CAISERGGLAAYEQYF. CDR3 nucleotides: TGTGCCATCAGTGAGCGAGGGGGACTAGCGGCCTACGAGCAGTACTTC. V gene TRBV10-3 combines with J gene TRBJ2-5; 11 nucleotides line up with TRBD2. The J call may be mistaken, given a closer DNA end match to TRBJ2-7. The CDR3 is 16 amino acids. CDR1 is ENHRY and CDR2 is SYGVKD in the germline V gene.

The chain joins TRBV5-6 to TRBJ2-1, with D perhaps matching TRBD1 (5 bases). V shed 4 bases and J shed 10 bases, with 12 bases lying between them. CDR1 is SGHDT, CDR2 YYEEEE, per germline. This CDR3 region has 12 residues. CDR3: CASSRAGHEQFF. The CDR3 DNA sequence: TGTGCCAGCAGCCGAGCTGGACACGAGCAGTTCTTC.

This clone was found once. The genes are TRBV29-1 and TRBJ2-3; unclear D gene. From germline, CDR1 is SQVTM and CDR2 ANQGSEA. V was trimmed by 1 base and J by 2 bases, leaving 16 bases between them. The CDR3 has 16 amino acids. CDR3 bases: TGCAGCGTTGAAGGGAGTAGACTCGGAACCACAGATACGCAGTATTTT. Protein: CSVEGSRLGTTDTQYF.

This chain connects TRBV5-1 to TRBJ2-3, with D perhaps TRBD1 (6 bases). From germline, CDR1 is SGHRS and CDR2 YFSETQ. Trimming removed 7 bases at V and 0 bases at J, with 15 bases between. The CDR3 spans 15 residues. The CDR3 region is CASQKGTQSTDTQYF. CDR3 nucleotide sequence: TGCGCCAGCCAAAAGGGGACACAAAGCACAGATACGCAGTATTTT.

This clone was observed once. The chain couples TRBV10-3 to TRBJ2-5; maybe TRBD2 (7 bases). This CDR3 comprises 13 residues. The germline V and J ends were trimmed by 6 bases and 4 bases, with 12 bases remaining between them. Germline CDR1 reads ENHRY; CDR2 reads SYGVKD. The CDR3 loop reads CAISGGGGETQYF. Written as DNA, the CDR3 is TGTGCCATCAGCGGAGGGGGGGGAGAGACCCAGTACTTC.

V usage is TRBV18 and J usage is TRBJ2-7; 9 positions agree with TRBD1. Per germline, CDR1 KGHSH and CDR2 LQKENI. CDR3 size: 15 residues. J lost 0 bases, V lost 3 bases, and 3 bases had no gene match. CDR3 loop: CASSPGQGNSYEQYF. CDR3 nucleotide sequence: TGTGCCAGCTCACCGGGACAGGGTAACTCCTACGAGCAGTACTTC.

This sequence joins TRBV5-1 and TRBJ2-5; 7 bases agree with TRBD1. J gave up 2 bases and V 2 bases, and 3 bases lay outside the gene matches. CDR1 and CDR2 (germline): SGHRS, YFSETQ. The CDR3 extends over 14 amino acids. The CDR3 bases are TGCGCCAGCAGCTTCGGACAGGCGCAAGAGACCCAGTACTTC. Translated, it gives CASSFGQAQETQYF.

The chain carries TRBV5-6 and TRBJ2-5; D is perhaps TRBD2 (5 bases). The CDR3 is made up of 13 amino acids. The ends were cut back, 5 bases at V and 3 bases at J, with 11 bases in the middle. CDR1 is SGHDT, CDR2 YYEEEE, per germline. The CDR3 DNA sequence: TGTGCCAGCAGGAAAGGACTGGAAGAGACCCAGTACTTC. Residues: CASRKGLEETQYF. Full variable domain (missing parts from reference TRBV5-6 and TRBJ2-5): DAGVTQSPTHLIKTRGQQVTLRCSPKSGHDTVSWYQQALGQGPQFIFQYYEEEERQRGNFPDRFSGHQFPNYSSELNVNALLLGDSALYLCASRKGLEETQYFGPGTRLLVL.

V usage is TRBV5-4 and J usage is TRBJ2-5; a possible D gene is TRBD1 (6 bases). Trimming removed 1 base at V and 3 bases at J, with 10 bases between. The germline V gene encodes CDR1 SGHNT and CDR2 YYREEE (reference sequence). There are 14 residues in the CDR3. The DNA for the CDR3 is TGTGCCAGCAGCTTGTCAGGGGCGGAAGAGACCCAGTACTTC. Encoded protein: CASSLSGAEETQYF.